This is a list of T cell receptor beta chains from one sample in a study of CD8+ T cells in alopecia areata. Profiled with immunoSEQ multiplex PCR; TCRdb holds only in-frame clones, not every one. The sample shows some 130,000 clones, roughly 64% of them seen only once. Specimen: CD4+ T cells sorted from blood, collected at week 0. The origin of the receptors is a human donor with alopecia areata. CDR3s include the opening cysteine and the closing phenylalanine or tryptophan. A D gene is named only where the DNA matches it firmly. For some rows the clone size is stated as once, few or many, or as a class when expanded; others skip it.

cdr3_aa: CAWSLNYGYTF
cdr3_nt: TGTGCCTGGAGCCTTAACTATGGCTACACCTTC
j_call: TRBJ1-2
v_call: TRBV30
d_call: .
clone_size: .
cdr3_length: 11

cdr3_aa: CASSEGGYGYTF
cdr3_nt: TGTGCCAGCAGTGAAGGTGGCTATGGCTACACCTTC
j_call: TRBJ1-2
v_call: TRBV25-1
d_call: .
clone_size: .
cdr3_length: 12

cdr3_aa: CSVRTGANSPLHF
cdr3_nt: TGCAGCGTGAGGACAGGGGCTAATTCACCCCTCCACTTT
j_call: TRBJ1-6
v_call: TRBV29-1
d_call: TRBD1
clone_size: .
cdr3_length: 13

cdr3_aa: CASSSGQGSTQYF
cdr3_nt: TGTGCCAGCAGCTCGGGACAGGGCTCCACGCAGTATTTT
j_call: TRBJ2-3
v_call: TRBV7-9
d_call: TRBD1
clone_size: .
cdr3_length: 13

cdr3_aa: CASSQDNFGGNTIYF
cdr3_nt: TGCGCCAGCAGCCAAGATAACTTTGGGGGAAACACCATATATTTT
j_call: TRBJ1-3
v_call: TRBV4-3
d_call: .
clone_size: few
cdr3_length: 15

cdr3_aa: CASSSSTGAYEQYF
cdr3_nt: TGTGCCAGCAGCTCCTCGACAGGAGCCTACGAGCAGTACTTC
j_call: TRBJ2-7
v_call: TRBV7-2
d_call: .
clone_size: few
cdr3_length: 14

cdr3_aa: CSVTTGSGANVLTF
cdr3_nt: TGCAGCGTAACCACAGGGTCCGGGGCCAACGTCCTGACTTTC
j_call: TRBJ2-6
v_call: TRBV29-1
d_call: .
clone_size: few
cdr3_length: 14

cdr3_aa: CASSFTENTEAFF
cdr3_nt: TGTGCCAGCAGCTTCACAGAGAACACTGAAGCTTTCTTT
j_call: TRBJ1-1
v_call: TRBV7-8
d_call: .
clone_size: once
cdr3_length: 13

cdr3_aa: CASSPWTGGNTEAFF
cdr3_nt: TGTGCCAGCAGCCCTTGGACAGGGGGGAACACTGAAGCTTTCTTT
j_call: TRBJ1-1
v_call: TRBV7-2
d_call: TRBD1
clone_size: .
cdr3_length: 15

cdr3_aa: CASSLGDWYGDQPQHF
cdr3_nt: TGTGCCAGCAGCTTAGGAGATTGGTACGGGGATCAGCCCCAGCATTTT
j_call: TRBJ1-5
v_call: TRBV7-8
d_call: .
clone_size: .
cdr3_length: 16

cdr3_aa: CASSQEDRGGSPLHF
cdr3_nt: TGCGCCAGCAGCCAAGAGGACAGGGGTGGATCACCCCTCCACTTT
j_call: TRBJ1-6
v_call: TRBV4-1
d_call: TRBD1
clone_size: .
cdr3_length: 15

cdr3_aa: CAWRARGTEQYF
cdr3_nt: TGTGCCTGGCGGGCCCGCGGTACGGAGCAGTACTTC
j_call: TRBJ2-7
v_call: TRBV30
d_call: .
clone_size: .
cdr3_length: 12

cdr3_aa: CATRATNQPQHF
cdr3_nt: TGTGCCACGCGGGCGACCAATCAGCCCCAGCATTTT
j_call: TRBJ1-5
v_call: TRBV19
d_call: .
clone_size: few
cdr3_length: 12

cdr3_aa: CACGPLQETQYF
cdr3_nt: TGTGCCTGTGGTCCCCTCCAAGAGACCCAGTACTTC
j_call: TRBJ2-5
v_call: TRBV30
d_call: .
clone_size: .
cdr3_length: 12

cdr3_aa: CASSLAGGGYEQYF
cdr3_nt: TGTGCCAGCAGCTTAGCGGGGGGCGGTTACGAGCAGTACTTC
j_call: TRBJ2-7
v_call: TRBV7-9
d_call: .
clone_size: few
cdr3_length: 14

cdr3_aa: CASSLADSNYGYTF
cdr3_nt: TGCGCCAGCAGCTTGGCGGACAGTAACTATGGCTACACCTTC
j_call: TRBJ1-2
v_call: TRBV5-1
d_call: .
clone_size: .
cdr3_length: 14

cdr3_aa: CASSLQPQKETQYF
cdr3_nt: TGCGCCAGCAGCTTACAACCTCAAAAGGAGACCCAGTACTTC
j_call: TRBJ2-5
v_call: TRBV5-1
d_call: .
clone_size: .
cdr3_length: 14

cdr3_aa: CASSQERPSGVYEQYF
cdr3_nt: TGTGCCAGCAGCCAAGAACGCCCTAGCGGGGTGTACGAGCAGTACTTC
j_call: TRBJ2-7
v_call: TRBV4-2
d_call: TRBD2
clone_size: .
cdr3_length: 16

cdr3_aa: CASSVVVRGTEAFF
cdr3_nt: TGTGCCAGCAGCGTAGTGGTTCGGGGCACTGAAGCTTTCTTT
j_call: TRBJ1-1
v_call: TRBV9
d_call: .
clone_size: .
cdr3_length: 14

cdr3_aa: CASRTYYNEQFF
cdr3_nt: TGTGCCAGCAGGACCTACTACAATGAGCAGTTCTTC
j_call: TRBJ2-1
v_call: TRBV6-1
d_call: .
clone_size: few
cdr3_length: 12

cdr3_aa: CASSPRTWVVRTEAFF
cdr3_nt: TGTGCCAGCAGCCCCCGTACCTGGGTGGTTCGTACTGAAGCTTTCTTT
j_call: TRBJ1-1
v_call: TRBV14
d_call: .
clone_size: .
cdr3_length: 16

cdr3_aa: CSSSTGINEKLFF
cdr3_nt: TGTTCCAGCAGCACCGGGATCAATGAAAAACTGTTTTTT
j_call: TRBJ1-4
v_call: TRBV2
d_call: .
clone_size: few
cdr3_length: 13

cdr3_aa: CASSLRGVGETQYF
cdr3_nt: TGTGCCAGCAGTTTAAGGGGGGTTGGAGAGACCCAGTACTTC
j_call: TRBJ2-5
v_call: TRBV27
d_call: .
clone_size: .
cdr3_length: 14

cdr3_aa: CASSQLDSRDSPLHF
cdr3_nt: TGCGCCAGCAGCCAACTAGACAGCCGAGATTCACCCCTCCACTTT
j_call: TRBJ1-6
v_call: TRBV4-3
d_call: .
clone_size: .
cdr3_length: 15

cdr3_aa: CASSHKDRANNEQFF
cdr3_nt: TGCGCCAGCAGTCACAAGGACAGGGCAAACAATGAGCAGTTCTTC
j_call: TRBJ2-1
v_call: TRBV23-1
d_call: TRBD1
clone_size: .
cdr3_length: 15

cdr3_aa: CASSLPAASGQFF
cdr3_nt: TGTGCCAGCAGCTTGCCGGCGGCTTCGGGGCAGTTCTTC
j_call: TRBJ2-1
v_call: TRBV5-5
d_call: .
clone_size: few
cdr3_length: 13

cdr3_aa: CASGYGVSETQYF
cdr3_nt: TGTGCTAGTGGTTACGGAGTAAGCGAGACCCAGTACTTC
j_call: TRBJ2-5
v_call: TRBV12-5
d_call: .
clone_size: .
cdr3_length: 13

cdr3_aa: CASSERIREQYF
cdr3_nt: TGTGCCAGCAGTGAGAGGATTCGCGAGCAGTACTTC
j_call: TRBJ2-7
v_call: TRBV6-1
d_call: .
clone_size: .
cdr3_length: 12

cdr3_aa: CATSARDRVGEAFF
cdr3_nt: TGTGCCACCAGCGCCCGAGACAGGGTGGGTGAAGCTTTCTTT
j_call: TRBJ1-1
v_call: TRBV15
d_call: TRBD1
clone_size: few
cdr3_length: 14

cdr3_aa: CASSHPGAAQETQYF
cdr3_nt: TGCGCCAGCAGCCACCCGGGAGCGGCCCAAGAGACCCAGTACTTC
j_call: TRBJ2-5
v_call: TRBV5-1
d_call: .
clone_size: .
cdr3_length: 15

cdr3_aa: CSVTTDSLSANYGYTF
cdr3_nt: TGCAGCGTCACAACGGACAGCCTCTCGGCTAACTATGGCTACACCTTC
j_call: TRBJ1-2
v_call: TRBV29-1
d_call: .
clone_size: few
cdr3_length: 16

cdr3_aa: CASTSRGGANVLTF
cdr3_nt: TGTGCCAGCACCTCCCGGGGTGGGGCCAACGTCCTGACTTTC
j_call: TRBJ2-6
v_call: TRBV6-6
d_call: .
clone_size: medium-sized
cdr3_length: 14